Listed below are T cell receptor beta chains from one sample, sequenced in a study of control samples from healthy donors and cancer patients. Profiled with immunoSEQ multiplex PCR; TCRdb holds only in-frame clones, not every one. The sample shows some 120,000 clones, 80% to 90% of them seen only once. The sample consisted of PBMCs. The receptors originated from a woman aged 50 to 60 with colorectal cancer. CDR3s include the opening cysteine and the closing phenylalanine or tryptophan. D genes are given only for firm matches. Not every row has a clone size; where given, it reads once, few, many or a size class.

d_call	cdr3_length	v_call	j_call	clone_size	cdr3_aa	cdr3_nt
-	15	TRBV19	TRBJ2-3	-	CASSTDHGVADTQYF	TGTGCCAGTAGTACGGATCATGGAGTTGCAGATACGCAGTATTTT
TRBD1	14	TRBV6-6	TRBJ2-7	-	CASTHRGSSYEQYF	TGTGCCAGCACACACAGGGGGTCCTCCTACGAGCAGTACTTC
TRBD2	16	TRBV7-6	TRBJ2-5	-	CASSLALREGQETQYF	TGTGCCAGCAGCTTAGCCCTGCGGGAGGGACAAGAGACCCAGTACTTC
-	14	TRBV30	TRBJ2-5	once	CAWSLNRGGETQYF	TGTGCCTGGAGCCTTAACCGGGGCGGAGAGACCCAGTACTTC
-	13	TRBV3-1/TRBV3-2	TRBJ2-1	-	CASSLQGPDEQFF	TGTGCCAGCAGCTTACAGGGCCCCGATGAGCAGTTCTTC
TRBD2	13	TRBV28	TRBJ2-7	-	CASLRREPYEQYF	TGTGCCAGCTTGCGGCGGGAGCCCTACGAGCAGTACTTC
-	11	TRBV20-1	TRBJ2-1	-	CSAANHNEQFF	TGCAGTGCCGCCAACCACAATGAGCAGTTCTTC
TRBD1	17	TRBV5-1	TRBJ1-2	-	CASSLAGGFTGNYGYTF	TGCGCCAGCAGCTTGGCAGGGGGTTTTACGGGTAACTATGGCTACACCTTC
TRBD2	15	TRBV11-2	TRBJ2-1	-	CASSYQRDSYNEQFF	TGTGCCAGCAGCTACCAGCGGGACTCCTACAATGAGCAGTTCTTC
-	11	TRBV11-1	TRBJ1-4	-	CASSLGEKLFF	TGTGCCAGCAGCTTAGGTGAAAAACTGTTTTTT
-	14	TRBV2	TRBJ2-2	few	CASSDRRNTGELFF	TGTGCCAGCAGTGACAGACGGAACACCGGGGAGCTGTTTTTT
TRBD1	15	TRBV5-1	TRBJ1-2	-	CASSLRQGENYGYTF	TGCGCCAGCAGCTTGCGACAGGGGGAAAACTATGGCTACACCTTC
-	15	TRBV15	TRBJ1-1	-	CATSRDVGGGTEAFF	TGTGCCACCAGCAGAGATGTTGGGGGTGGTACTGAAGCTTTCTTT
-	15	TRBV3-1/TRBV3-2	TRBJ1-5	-	CASSQDRTAGQPQHF	TGTGCCAGCAGCCAAGATAGGACAGCCGGTCAGCCCCAGCATTTT
-	15	TRBV3-1/TRBV3-2	TRBJ1-6	-	CASSQREGDVSPLHF	TGTGCCAGCAGCCAACGAGAGGGGGACGTTTCACCCCTCCACTTT
TRBD2	14	TRBV7-2	TRBJ2-1	-	CASSLSGGANEQFF	TGTGCCAGCAGCTTGAGCGGGGGTGCCAATGAGCAGTTCTTC
-	13	TRBV5-5	TRBJ2-5	-	CASSSDWAGTQYF	TGTGCCAGCAGCTCGGACTGGGCGGGGACCCAGTACTTC
-	13	TRBV29-1	TRBJ1-5	-	CSTGGSSNQPQHF	TGCAGCACCGGCGGCAGCAGCAATCAGCCCCAGCATTTT
TRBD1	15	TRBV28	TRBJ1-6	-	CASSAGQGYNSPLHF	TGTGCCAGCAGTGCGGGACAGGGCTATAATTCACCCCTCCACTTT
TRBD1	15	TRBV27	TRBJ1-1	-	CASNRQGARNTEAFF	TGTGCCAGCAACCGACAGGGGGCGCGGAACACTGAAGCTTTCTTT
-	12	TRBV2	TRBJ2-7	-	CASSAGWPEQYF	TGTGCCAGCAGCGCCGGTTGGCCCGAGCAGTACTTC
TRBD1	13	TRBV2	TRBJ2-7	-	CASSMGQWDEQYF	TGTGCCAGCAGTATGGGACAGTGGGACGAGCAGTACTTC
-	16	TRBV4-1	TRBJ1-4	once	CASSLRTERFNEKLFF	TGCGCCAGCAGCCTCCGGACGGAACGCTTTAATGAAAAACTGTTTTTT
TRBD1	13	TRBV30	TRBJ2-1	-	CAWSLGTDNEQFF	TGTGCCTGGAGCCTGGGGACAGACAATGAGCAGTTCTTC
-	15	TRBV5-4	TRBJ1-4	-	CASSLAPWTNEKLFF	TGTGCCAGCAGCTTGGCACCGTGGACTAATGAAAAACTGTTTTTT
-	12	TRBV14	TRBJ2-7	-	CASSQSSYEQYF	TGTGCCAGCAGCCAGTCGTCCTACGAGCAGTACTTC
TRBD1	17	TRBV27	TRBJ2-1	-	CASSLTGAQGSYNEQFF	TGTGCCAGCAGTTTAACAGGGGCCCAGGGGTCCTACAATGAGCAGTTCTTC
-	19	TRBV10-3	TRBJ2-3	-	CAISGPQFRGGQITDTQYF	TGTGCCATCAGTGGTCCTCAGTTTAGGGGGGGCCAGATTACAGATACGCAGTATTTT
-	15	TRBV6-4	TRBJ2-3	-	CASSEASAVSDTQYF	TGTGCCAGCAGTGAAGCGAGTGCAGTGTCGGATACGCAGTATTTT
-	18	TRBV7-3	TRBJ2-6	-	CASSSPAGFNSGANVLTF	TGTGCCAGCAGCTCGCCGGCAGGGTTTAACTCTGGGGCCAACGTCCTGACTTTC
TRBD1	14	TRBV19	TRBJ2-5	-	CASRKQGAGETQYF	TGTGCCAGTAGGAAACAGGGGGCAGGAGAGACCCAGTACTTC
TRBD2	14	TRBV9	TRBJ2-7	-	CASSPGTISYEQYF	TGTGCCAGCAGCCCCGGGACTATCTCCTACGAGCAGTACTTC
-	15	TRBV7-3	TRBJ2-1	-	CASSLSRDNYNEQFF	TGTGCCAGCAGCTTATCGCGGGACAACTACAATGAGCAGTTCTTC
-	16	TRBV5-8	TRBJ1-2	once	CASSWDRTGTNYGYTF	TGTGCCAGCAGCTGGGACCGTACTGGGACCAACTATGGCTACACCTTC
-	16	TRBV11-2	TRBJ1-1	-	CASSLIGGSIGTEAFF	TGTGCCAGCAGCTTAATCGGGGGCAGTATTGGGACTGAAGCTTTCTTT
-	17	TRBV7-2	TRBJ1-2	once	CASSSRTARPKGDGYTF	TGTGCCAGCAGTTCGCGAACCGCACGGCCCAAAGGTGATGGCTACACCTTC
-	11	TRBV30	TRBJ2-7	-	CAWSIRGEQYF	TGTGCCTGGAGTATTAGAGGGGAGCAGTACTTC
TRBD2	14	TRBV6-5	TRBJ2-2	few	CASRAGVETGELFF	TGTGCCAGCAGAGCGGGAGTAGAGACCGGGGAGCTGTTTTTT
TRBD2	16	TRBV28	TRBJ2-1	-	CASSLVRLAGENEQFF	TGTGCCAGCAGTTTAGTACGGCTAGCGGGAGAAAATGAGCAGTTCTTC
-	15	TRBV18	TRBJ1-1	-	CASSPDWEGNTEAFF	TGTGCCAGCTCACCAGATTGGGAAGGGAACACTGAAGCTTTCTTT
-	13	TRBV7-2	TRBJ2-4	-	CASSPQAAGIQYF	TGTGCCAGCAGCCCCCAGGCTGCGGGCATTCAGTACTTC
-	12	TRBV2	TRBJ1-4	-	CASSVIGEKLFF	TGTGCCAGCAGTGTCATCGGTGAAAAACTGTTTTTT
TRBD1	17	TRBV30	TRBJ1-6	-	CAWSSGTGGDYNSPLHF	TGTGCCTGGTCCTCCGGGACAGGGGGAGATTATAATTCACCCCTCCACTTT
-	15	TRBV19	TRBJ2-3	once	CASSIGSSGPDTQYF	TGTGCCAGTAGTATAGGGTCCTCGGGGCCAGATACGCAGTATTTT
TRBD2	15	TRBV19	TRBJ2-1	-	CASSILASGRGEQFF	TGTGCCAGTAGTATTTTGGCTAGCGGGAGGGGGGAGCAGTTCTTC
-	13	TRBV12-3/TRBV12-4	TRBJ2-7	-	CASSSDGTYEQYF	TGTGCCAGCAGTTCTGACGGTACCTACGAGCAGTACTTC
TRBD2	15	TRBV27	TRBJ2-2	few	CASSSSGGHTGELFF	TGTGCCAGCAGTTCCAGCGGGGGCCACACCGGGGAGCTGTTTTTT
-	16	TRBV6-1	TRBJ2-3	-	CASSVERGLGTDTQYF	TGTGCCAGCAGTGTCGAGCGAGGATTGGGCACAGATACGCAGTATTTT
TRBD1	15	TRBV5-4	TRBJ2-7	-	CASSFRQGASYEQYF	TGTGCCAGCAGCTTTCGGCAGGGGGCCTCCTACGAGCAGTACTTC
TRBD1	15	TRBV2	TRBJ1-5	-	CASSRRGQGSQPQHF	TGTGCCAGCAGCAGGAGGGGACAGGGGAGTCAGCCCCAGCATTTT
-	14	TRBV27	TRBJ1-6	-	CASSLDGPNSPLHF	TGTGCCAGCAGTTTAGATGGGCCTAATTCACCCCTCCACTTT
-	15	TRBV2	TRBJ2-1	-	CASLYPGGAYNEQFF	TGTGCCAGCCTTTACCCGGGCGGCGCCTACAATGAGCAGTTCTTC
-	16	TRBV7-8	TRBJ1-5	-	CASSLGGGGSNQPQHF	TGTGCCAGCAGCTTGGGGGGAGGGGGAAGCAATCAGCCCCAGCATTTT
TRBD2	14	TRBV18	TRBJ2-1	-	CASSPSSTSFEQFF	TGTGCCAGCTCACCATCGTCGACTAGCTTTGAGCAGTTCTTC
-	11	TRBV5-5	TRBJ2-1	-	CASSLISEQFF	TGTGCCAGCAGCTTGATTAGTGAGCAGTTCTTC